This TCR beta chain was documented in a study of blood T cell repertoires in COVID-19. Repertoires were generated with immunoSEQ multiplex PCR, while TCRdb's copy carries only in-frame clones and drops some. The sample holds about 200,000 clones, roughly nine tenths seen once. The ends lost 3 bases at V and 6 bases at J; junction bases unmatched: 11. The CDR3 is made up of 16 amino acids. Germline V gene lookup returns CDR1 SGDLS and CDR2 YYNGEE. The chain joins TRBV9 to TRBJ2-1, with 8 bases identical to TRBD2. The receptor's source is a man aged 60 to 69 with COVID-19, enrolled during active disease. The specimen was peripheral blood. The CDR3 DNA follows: TGTGCCAGCAGCGGGGAAGCGGGACTAGTTCTCAATGAGCAGTTCTTC. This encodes CASSGEAGLVLNEQFF.